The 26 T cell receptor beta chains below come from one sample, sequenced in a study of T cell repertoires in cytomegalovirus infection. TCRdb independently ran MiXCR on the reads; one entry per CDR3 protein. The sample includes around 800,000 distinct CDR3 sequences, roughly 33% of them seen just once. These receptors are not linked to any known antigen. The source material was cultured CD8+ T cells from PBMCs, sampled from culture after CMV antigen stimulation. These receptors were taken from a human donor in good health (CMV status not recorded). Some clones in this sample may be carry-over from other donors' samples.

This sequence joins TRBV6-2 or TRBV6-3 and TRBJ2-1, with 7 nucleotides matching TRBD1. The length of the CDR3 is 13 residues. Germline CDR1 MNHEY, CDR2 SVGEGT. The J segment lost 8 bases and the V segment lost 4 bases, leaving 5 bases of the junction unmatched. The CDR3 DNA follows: TGTGCCAGCAGTTCAGGGGGAGTGGATGAGCAGTTCTTC. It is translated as CASSSGGVDEQFF.

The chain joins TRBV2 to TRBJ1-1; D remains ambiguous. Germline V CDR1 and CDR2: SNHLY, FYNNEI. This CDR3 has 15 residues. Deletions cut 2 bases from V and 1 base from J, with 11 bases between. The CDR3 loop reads CASSEPRGANTEAFF. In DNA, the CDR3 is TGTGCCAGCAGTGAACCGCGGGGAGCGAACACTGAAGCTTTCTTT. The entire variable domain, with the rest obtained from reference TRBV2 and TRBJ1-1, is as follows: EPEVTQTPSHQVTQMGQEVILRCVPISNHLYFYWYRQILGQKVEFLVSFYNNEISEKSEIFDDQFSVERPDGSNFTLKIRSTKLEDSAMYFCASSEPRGANTEAFFGQGTRLTVV.

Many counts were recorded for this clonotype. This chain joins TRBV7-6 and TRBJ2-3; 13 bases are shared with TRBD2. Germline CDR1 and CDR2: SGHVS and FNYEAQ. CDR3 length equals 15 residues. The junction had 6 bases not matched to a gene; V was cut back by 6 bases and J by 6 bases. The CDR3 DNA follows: TGTGCCAGCAGACCGACTAGCGGGGGGTCGGATACGCAGTATTTT. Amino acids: CASRPTSGGSDTQYF.

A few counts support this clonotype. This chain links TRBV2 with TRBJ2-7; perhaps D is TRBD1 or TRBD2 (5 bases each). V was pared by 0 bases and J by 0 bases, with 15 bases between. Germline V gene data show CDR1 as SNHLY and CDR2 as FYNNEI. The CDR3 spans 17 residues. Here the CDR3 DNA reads TGTGCCAGCAGTGAAGCCCCCGGGGCCCCTAGCTCCTACGAGCAGTACGTC. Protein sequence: CASSEAPGAPSSYEQYV.

The CDR3 loop is CASSLGGRADGYTF. Here the CDR3 DNA reads TGTGCCAGCAGCTTAGGCGGAAGGGCTGATGGCTACACCTTC. The chain carries TRBV13 and TRBJ1-2; D not resolved. The CDR3 loop spans 14 amino acids. Trimming stripped 0 bases from V and 6 bases from J, with 11 bases between. In germline, CDR1 is PRHDT, CDR2 FYEKMQ (reference sequence).

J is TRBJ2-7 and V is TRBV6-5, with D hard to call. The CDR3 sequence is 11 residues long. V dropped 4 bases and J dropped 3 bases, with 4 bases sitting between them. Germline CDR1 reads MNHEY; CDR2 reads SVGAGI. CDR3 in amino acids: CASSSFYEQYF. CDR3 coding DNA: TGTGCCAGCAGTTCTTTCTACGAGCAGTACTTC.

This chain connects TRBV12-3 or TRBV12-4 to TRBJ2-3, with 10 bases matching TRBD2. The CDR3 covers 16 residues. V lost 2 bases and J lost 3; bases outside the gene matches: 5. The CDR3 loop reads CASSLILAGETDTQYF. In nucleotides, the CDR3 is TGTGCCAGCAGTTTAATCCTAGCGGGGGAAACAGATACGCAGTATTTT.

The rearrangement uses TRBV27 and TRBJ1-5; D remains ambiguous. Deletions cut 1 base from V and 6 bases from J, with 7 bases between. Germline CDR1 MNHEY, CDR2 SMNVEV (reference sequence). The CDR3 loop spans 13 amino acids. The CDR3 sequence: CASSLFGVQPQHF. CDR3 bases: TGTGCCAGCAGTTTATTCGGGGTTCAGCCCCAGCATTTT.

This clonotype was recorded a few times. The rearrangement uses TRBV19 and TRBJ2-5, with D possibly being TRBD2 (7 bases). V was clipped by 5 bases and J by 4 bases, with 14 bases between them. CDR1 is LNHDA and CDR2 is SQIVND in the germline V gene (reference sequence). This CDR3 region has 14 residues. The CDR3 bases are TGTGCCAGTAGTCCTGGGAGGGGGAGAGAGACCCAGTACTTC. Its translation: CASSPGRGRETQYF.

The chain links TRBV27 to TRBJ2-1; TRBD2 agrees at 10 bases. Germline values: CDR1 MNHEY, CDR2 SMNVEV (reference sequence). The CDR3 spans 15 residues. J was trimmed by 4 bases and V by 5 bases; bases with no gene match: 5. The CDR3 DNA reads TGTGCCAGCAGTCAACTAGCGGGGACTTACAATGAGCAGTTCTTC. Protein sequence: CASSQLAGTYNEQFF.

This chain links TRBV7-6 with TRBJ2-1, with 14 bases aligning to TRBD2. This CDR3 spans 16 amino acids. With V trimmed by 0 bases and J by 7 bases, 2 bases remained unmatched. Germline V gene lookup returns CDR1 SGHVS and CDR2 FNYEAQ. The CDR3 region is CASSLAGTSGGNEQFF. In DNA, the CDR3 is TGTGCCAGCAGCTTAGCAGGGACTAGCGGGGGTAATGAGCAGTTCTTC.

CDR3 amino acids: CASSYGQTTGELFF. DNA of the CDR3: TGTGCCAGCAGTTACGGGCAGACAACCGGGGAGCTGTTTTTT. This chain connects TRBV6-2 or TRBV6-3 to TRBJ2-2; no firm D call. CDR3 length: 14 residues. The ends were cut back, 2 bases at V and 5 bases at J, with 9 bases in the middle. CDR1 MNHEY and CDR2 SVGEGT come from the germline V gene.

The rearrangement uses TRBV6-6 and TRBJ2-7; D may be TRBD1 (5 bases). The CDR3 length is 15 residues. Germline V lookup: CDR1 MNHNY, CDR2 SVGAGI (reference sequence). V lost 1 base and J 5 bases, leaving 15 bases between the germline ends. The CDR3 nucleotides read TGTGCCAGCAGTTACTTGATCGGAGAAGGGGACGAGCAGTACTTC. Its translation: CASSYLIGEGDEQYF.

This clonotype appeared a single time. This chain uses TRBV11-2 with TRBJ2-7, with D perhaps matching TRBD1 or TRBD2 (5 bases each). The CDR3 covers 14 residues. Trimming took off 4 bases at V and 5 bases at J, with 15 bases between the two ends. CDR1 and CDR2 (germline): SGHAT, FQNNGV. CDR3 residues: CASSSFGAGDEQYV. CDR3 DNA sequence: TGTGCCAGCAGCTCCTTCGGGGCAGGTGACGAGCAGTACGTC.

CDR3 sequence (DNA): TGCAGTGCCCTGAGGTTGGGCGATTCACCCCTCCACTTT. Translated, it gives CSALRLGDSPLHF. This sequence joins TRBV20-1 and TRBJ1-6; the D is unclear. Germline assignment: CDR1 DFQATT and CDR2 SNEGSKA (reference sequence). This CDR3 has 13 amino acids. Trimming took off 6 bases at V and 8 bases at J, with 14 bases between the two ends.

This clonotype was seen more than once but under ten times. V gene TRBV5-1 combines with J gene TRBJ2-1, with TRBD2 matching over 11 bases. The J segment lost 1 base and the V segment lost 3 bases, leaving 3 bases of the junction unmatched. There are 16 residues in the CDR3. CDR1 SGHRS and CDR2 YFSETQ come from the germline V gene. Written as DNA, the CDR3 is TGCGCCAGCAGCTCCTCTAGCGGGGGGTCCTACAATGAGCAGTTCTTC. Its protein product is CASSSSSGGSYNEQFF.

The CDR3 coding sequence is TGTGCCAGCAGCCGCGCGACCCCATGGGACAATCAGCCCCAGCATTTT. Its protein is CASSRATPWDNQPQHF. The gene calls are TRBV6-6 and TRBJ1-5, with D hard to call. The CDR3 sequence is 16 residues long. Germline V gene sequence: CDR1 MNHNY, CDR2 SVGAGI (reference sequence). Trimming shortened V by 6 bases and J by 3 bases, and 18 bases separated the two germline ends.

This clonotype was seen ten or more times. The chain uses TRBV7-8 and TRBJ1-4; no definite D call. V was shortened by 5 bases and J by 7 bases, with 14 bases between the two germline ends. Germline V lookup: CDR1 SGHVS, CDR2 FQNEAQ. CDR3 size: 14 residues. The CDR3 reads CASSLTLSGEKLFF. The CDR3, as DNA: TGTGCCAGCAGCCTTACATTGAGCGGTGAAAAACTGTTTTTT.

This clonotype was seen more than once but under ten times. In nucleotides, the CDR3 is TGTGCCAGCAGCTTCCGGGACTTCACAGATACGCAGTATTTT. Protein: CASSFRDFTDTQYF. V and J are TRBV13 and TRBJ2-3; tentative D call: TRBD2 (6 bases). The length of the CDR3 is 14 residues. Germline V gene sequence: CDR1 PRHDT, CDR2 FYEKMQ (reference sequence). V shed 3 bases and J shed 2 bases, with 9 bases lying between them.

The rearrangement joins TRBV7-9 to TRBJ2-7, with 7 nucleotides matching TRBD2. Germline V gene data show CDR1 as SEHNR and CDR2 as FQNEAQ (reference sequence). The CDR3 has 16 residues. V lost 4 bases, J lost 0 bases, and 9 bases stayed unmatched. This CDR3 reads CASSSHGAGVSYEQYF. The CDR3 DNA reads TGTGCCAGCAGCTCGCACGGGGCGGGGGTCTCCTACGAGCAGTACTTC.

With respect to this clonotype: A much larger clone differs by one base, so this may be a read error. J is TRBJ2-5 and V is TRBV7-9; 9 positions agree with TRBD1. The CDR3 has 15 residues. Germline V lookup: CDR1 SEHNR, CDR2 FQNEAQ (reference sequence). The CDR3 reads CANSSQGASQETQYF. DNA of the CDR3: TGTGCCAACAGCTCACAGGGGGCGAGTCAAGAGACCCAGTACTTC.

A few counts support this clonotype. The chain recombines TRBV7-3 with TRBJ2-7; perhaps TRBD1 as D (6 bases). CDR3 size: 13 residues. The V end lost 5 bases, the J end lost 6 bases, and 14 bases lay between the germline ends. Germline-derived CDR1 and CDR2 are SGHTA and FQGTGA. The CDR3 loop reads CASSPRTVVEQYV. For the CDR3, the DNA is TGTGCCAGCAGCCCCCGGACAGTGGTCGAGCAGTACGTC.

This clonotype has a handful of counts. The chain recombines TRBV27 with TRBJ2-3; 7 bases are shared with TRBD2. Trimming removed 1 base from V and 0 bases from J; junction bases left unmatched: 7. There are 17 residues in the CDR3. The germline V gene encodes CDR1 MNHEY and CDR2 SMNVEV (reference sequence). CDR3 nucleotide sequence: TGTGCCAGCAGTTTATTGGTGGCTAGCGGTAGCACAGATACGCAGTATTTT. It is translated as CASSLLVASGSTDTQYF.

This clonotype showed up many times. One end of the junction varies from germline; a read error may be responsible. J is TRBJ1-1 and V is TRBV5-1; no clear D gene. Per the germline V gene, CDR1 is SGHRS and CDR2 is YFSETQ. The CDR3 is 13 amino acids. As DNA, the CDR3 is TGCGCCAGCGAACCCGGCGGGTGGGCACCCCGCACTTTC. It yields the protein CASEPGGWAPRTF.

CDR3 DNA sequence: TGTGCCAGCAGCCATACTAGCGGGGGGGCTGGTGAGCAGTTCTTC. This codes for CASSHTSGGAGEQFF. This sequence joins TRBV7-6 and TRBJ2-1, with TRBD2 matching 13 bases. The CDR3 contains 15 residues. Germline assignment: CDR1 SGHVS and CDR2 FNYEAQ. V shed 5 bases, J shed 9 bases, and the junction held 7 bases outside the gene matches. Using reference TRBV7-6 and TRBJ2-1 for the parts outside the CDR3, the full variable domain is GAGVSQSPRYKVTKRGQDVALRCDPISGHVSLYWYRQALGQGPEFLTYFNYEAQQDKSGLPNDRFSAERPEGSISTLTIQRTEQRDSAMYRCASSHTSGGAGEQFFGPGTRLTVL.

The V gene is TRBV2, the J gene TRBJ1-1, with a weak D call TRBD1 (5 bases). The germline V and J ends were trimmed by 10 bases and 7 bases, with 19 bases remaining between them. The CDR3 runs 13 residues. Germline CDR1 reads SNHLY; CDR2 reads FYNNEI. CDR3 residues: CATLEGDHYEAFF. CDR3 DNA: TGTGCCACCCTAGAAGGGGACCACTATGAAGCTTTCTTT.